These 8 T cell receptor beta chains originate from one sample sequenced in a study of regulatory T cells in long-lasting Graves disease. Time point defined: persistent/refractory GD, antithyroid drugs over 5 years with positive TRAb. RNA extracted from PBMCs served as the sequencing template. Construction of the TCR beta libraries employed iRepertoire HTBI primers in conjunction with Arm-PCR of CDR3 regions. TCRdb called the multiplex PCR reads again in MiXCR, with one record for every CDR3 protein. The data contain 500,000 to 700,000 distinct CDR3 sequences, roughly 30% of them singletons. The sequenced sample was peripheral blood mononuclear cells (PBMCs), obtained when the disease was refractory, from a patient treated with antithyroid drugs. The receptors were sampled from a female donor with Graves disease.

V gene TRBV13 combines with J gene TRBJ1-1, with D unclear. Trimming left V 5 bases short and J 1 base short, with 20 bases between. This CDR3 contains 17 residues. Germline values: CDR1 PRHDT, CDR2 FYEKMQ (reference sequence). The CDR3 region has the DNA TGTGCCAGCAGCGTACGATCCCGTCGTGACCCGAACACTGAAGCTTTCTTT. It is translated as CASSVRSRRDPNTEAFF.

This clonotype was recorded a few times. J is TRBJ1-1 and V is TRBV19, with unresolved D. CDR1 is LNHDA, CDR2 SQIVND, per germline (reference sequence). V shed 4 bases and J shed 0 bases, with 12 bases lying between them. The CDR3 runs 15 residues. CDR3 coding DNA: TGTGCCAGTAGTAGGGCAGCTACCATGAACACTGAAGCTTTCTTT. Translating it yields CASSRAATMNTEAFF.

The chain is built from TRBV4-2 and TRBJ1-2, with D tentatively TRBD1 (5 bases). The CDR3 totals 16 residues. V lost 0 bases and J lost 2, with 13 bases in between. CDR1 and CDR2 from the germline V gene are LGHNA and YNFKEQ. CDR3 region: CASSQDPEGANYGYTF. CDR3 DNA sequence: TGTGCCAGCAGCCAAGATCCAGAAGGGGCCAACTATGGCTACACCTTC.

The chain recombines TRBV3-1 with TRBJ1-5; D call uncertain. The CDR3 length is 13 residues. CDR1 is LGHDT, CDR2 YNNKEL, per germline (reference sequence). The germline V and J ends were trimmed by 1 base and 6 bases, with 7 bases remaining between them. CDR3 bases: TGTGCCAGCAGCCAAGGGAGTTTTCAGCCCCAGCATTTT. Protein: CASSQGSFQPQHF.

The chain carries TRBV6-1 and TRBJ1-2; the D is unclear. Germline V lookup: CDR1 MNHNS, CDR2 SASEGT. This CDR3 has 13 amino acids. V lost 6 bases and J 8 bases, leaving 16 bases between the germline ends. CDR3: CASRNNVPGGYTF. The CDR3 coding sequence is TGTGCCAGCAGAAATAACGTACCTGGGGGCTACACCTTC.

This clonotype was counted a single time. V is TRBV20-1 and J is TRBJ1-3, with unresolved D. The V gene's germline CDR1 is DFQATT and CDR2 SNEGSKA (reference sequence). The CDR3 is 13 amino acids. The V end lost 3 bases, the J end lost 0 bases, and 6 bases lay between the germline ends. DNA for the CDR3: TGCAGTGCTAGTCGGCACTCTGGAAACACCATATATTTT. As protein: CSASRHSGNTIYF.

This clonotype was seen more than once but under ten times. J is TRBJ1-2 and V is TRBV7-9, with 11 bases matching TRBD1. The germline V gene encodes CDR1 SEHNR and CDR2 FQNEAQ (reference sequence). The CDR3 contains 14 residues. V lost 3 bases, J lost 6 bases, and 3 bases stayed unmatched. CDR3 DNA sequence: TGTGCCAGCAGCTTTGGACAGGGGGCTGATGGCTACACCTTC. This translates into CASSFGQGADGYTF. The entire variable domain, with the rest obtained from reference TRBV7-9 and TRBJ1-2, is as follows: DTGVSQNPRHKITKRGQNVTFRCDPISEHNRLYWYRQTLGQGPEFLTYFQNEAQLEKSRLLSDRFSAERPKGSFSTLEIQRTEQGDSAMYLCASSFGQGADGYTFGSGTRLTVV.

This clonotype appeared a few times. The chain recombines TRBV5-1 with TRBJ2-2, with D tentatively TRBD1 (6 bases). Germline loops: CDR1 SGHRS, CDR2 YFSETQ. V lost 2 bases, J lost 4 bases, and 6 bases lay in between. CDR3 length equals 13 residues. The CDR3 coding sequence is TGCGCCAGCAGCTTACAGGGCACCGGGGAGCTGTTTTTT. Translated: CASSLQGTGELFF.